This entry concerns a single T cell receptor (beta chain). V lost 6 bases, J lost 10 bases, and 9 bases stayed unmatched. CDR3 length equals 13 residues. The germline CDR1 and CDR2 sequences are MNHNY and SVGAGI (reference sequence). Generated by immunoSEQ multiplex PCR, the TCRdb table keeps only in-frame clones and is missing some. Among under 250,000 clones listed, roughly four fifths were seen once. The record originates from a study of blood T cell repertoires in COVID-19. This clonotype originated in a woman in her 40s with acute or convalescent COVID-19. Sequencing was done on a sample of peripheral blood. V and J are TRBV6-6 and TRBJ1-2, with 9 bases matching TRBD1. CDR3 protein: CASSPEGTGHYTF. The CDR3 DNA is TGTGCCAGCAGCCCGGAAGGGACAGGGCACTACACCTTC.